This TCR beta chain comes out of a study of early T cells in non-severe SARS-CoV-2 infection. As for the study in general: Sequencing of unsorted whole blood was done on bulk RNA, leaving chains unpaired.

Trimming cost V 4 bases and J 6 bases, with 10 bases left between them. This CDR3 is built from 12 residues. Germline-derived CDR1 and CDR2 are SGHRS and YFSETQ. This clonotype was seen more than once but under ten times. Individual cDNA molecules were tagged with unique molecular identifiers, the study reported. TCRdb passed the 5' RACE reads through MiXCR, listing each CDR3 protein once. The sample lists fewer than 130,000 distinct CDR3 sequences, approximately 12% seen once, with 3% to 4.5% in the top ten. The specimen was whole blood, collected at baseline. V usage is TRBV5-1 and J usage is TRBJ1-2; D gene uncertain. The receptor's source is an adult who was a healthcare worker with PCR-confirmed SARS-CoV-2 infection or an uninfected control (not recorded which). CDR3 nucleotides: TGCGCCAGCAGCATGGACCAGAATGGCTACACCTTC. Its translation: CASSMDQNGYTF.